This TCR beta chain is from a study of Ad26.COV2.S vaccination and SARS-CoV-2 variants. The treatment here: 19 received Ad26.COV2.S at low or high dose, single or two shots; roughly 5 received placebo; per-sample allocation not given. Sampling was done on day 63 after the first vaccine or placebo injection. An adult of 18-55 years in Boston served as donor. The CDR3 runs to 15 residues. Per germline, CDR1 SNHLY and CDR2 FYNNEI. With V trimmed by 4 bases and J by 7 bases, 6 bases remained unmatched. Data came from immunoSEQ multiplex PCR; TCRdb stores just in-frame clones and leaves some out. Altogether about 460,000 clones are present, roughly 87% being singletons, with the ten largest covering 1.7%.

The rearrangement uses TRBV2 and TRBJ2-1; 11 bases match TRBD1. This receptor was taken from a person between 18 and 60 years old who received the Ad26.COV2.S COVID-19 vaccine or a placebo. The sequenced sample was peripheral blood, obtained in a trial of Ad26.COV2.S vaccine versus placebo. CDR3 DNA: TGTGCCAGCAGTGGAGGACAGGGGGCACGAAATGAGCAGTTCTTC. This encodes CASSGGQGARNEQFF.